Listed here are 30 T cell receptor beta chains from one sample, sequenced in a study of blood T cell repertoires in COVID-19. The method was immunoSEQ multiplex PCR; TCRdb's version includes in-frame clones alone and lacks a portion of them. The sample lists fewer than 250,000 clones; nearly 85% were seen once. The sequenced sample was peripheral blood. The receptors come from a human donor in a cohort sampled during active COVID-19.

This sequence joins TRBV3-1 (or the pseudogene TRBV3-2) and TRBJ1-5; TRBD1 matches 10 bases. The V and J ends lost 4 bases and 0 bases, in that order; junction bases with no gene match: 3. The CDR3 has 16 amino acids. Germline values: CDR1 LGHDT, CDR2 YNNKEL (reference sequence). The CDR3 loop reads CASSLGQGYSNQPQHF. Written as DNA, the CDR3 is TGTGCCAGCAGCCTGGGACAGGGGTATAGCAATCAGCCCCAGCATTTT.

CDR3 region: CASQGAGETQYF. The CDR3 nucleotides are TGTGCCAGCCAGGGGGCTGGGGAGACCCAGTACTTC. This chain connects TRBV19 to TRBJ2-5, with 8 bases matching TRBD1. The CDR3 runs to 12 residues. The V segment lost 9 bases and the J segment 5 bases; nucleotides outside the gene matches: 5. Germline-derived CDR1 and CDR2 are LNHDA and SQIVND (reference sequence).

The gene calls are TRBV19 and TRBJ1-5; D uncertain. V lost 2 bases and J 5 bases, leaving 7 bases between the germline ends. Germline V CDR1 and CDR2: LNHDA, SQIVND (reference sequence). This CDR3 is built from 13 residues. The CDR3, as DNA: TGTGCCAGTAGTATAACGAGGGATCAGCCCCAGCATTTT. Its protein is CASSITRDQPQHF. The full variable domain, its missing parts supplied by reference TRBV19 and TRBJ1-5, is DGGITQSPKYLFRKEGQNVTLSCEQNLNHDAMYWYRQDPGQGLRLIYYSQIVNDFQKGDIAEGYSVSREKKESFPLTVTSAQKNPTAFYLCASSITRDQPQHFGDGTRLSIL.

This chain links TRBV10-3 with TRBJ1-2, with D perhaps TRBD1 (5 bases). The germline V gene encodes CDR1 ENHRY and CDR2 SYGVKD. The CDR3 loop spans 13 amino acids. V was trimmed by 7 bases and J by 1 base, leaving 10 bases between them. CDR3 sequence reads: CAIKGVGNYGYTF. For the CDR3, the DNA is TGTGCCATCAAAGGGGTGGGTAACTATGGCTACACCTTC.

V usage is TRBV7-9 and J usage is TRBJ2-1; perhaps TRBD2 as D (5 bases). Trimming shortened V by 7 bases and J by 4 bases, and 26 bases separated the two germline ends. The CDR3 contains 18 residues. The germline CDR1 and CDR2 sequences are SEHNR and FQNEAQ (reference sequence). CDR3 in amino acids: CASTHVGYRIGLYNEQFF. Here the CDR3 DNA reads TGTGCCAGCACCCATGTGGGCTACCGAATCGGACTGTACAATGAGCAGTTCTTC.

J is TRBJ2-7 and V is TRBV21-1; the DNA was not used to check the table's D call, TRBD2. TRBV21-1 is assigned pseudogene status. The CDR3 spans 16 residues. DNA for the CDR3: TGTGCCAGCAGCAAAGTTTCAATCGCACCCTACTACGAGCAGTACTTC. Translation: CASSKVSIAPYYEQYF.

The chain uses TRBV28 and TRBJ2-5, with 12 positions matching TRBD2. This CDR3 has 16 residues. CDR1 MDHEN and CDR2 SYDVKM come from the germline V gene. With V trimmed by 7 bases and J by 4 bases, 10 bases remained unmatched. CDR3 in amino acids: CASNPGGLAGRETQYF. CDR3 coding DNA: TGTGCCAGCAACCCGGGGGGACTAGCGGGTCGAGAGACCCAGTACTTC.

The chain employs TRBV6-5 and TRBJ1-1; a weak D match, TRBD1 (5 bases). The V gene's germline CDR1 is MNHEY and CDR2 SVGAGI. Deletions cut 2 bases from V and 3 bases from J, with 10 bases between. The CDR3 sequence is 14 residues long. The CDR3 region is CASSYAGEDTEAFF. The CDR3 nucleotides read TGTGCCAGCAGTTACGCGGGGGAAGACACTGAAGCTTTCTTT.

This clone was recorded once. This rearrangement joins TRBV5-5 to TRBJ1-5; TRBD1 might be the D (5 bases). CDR1 is SGHKS, CDR2 YYEKEE, per germline (reference sequence). The CDR3 is made up of 14 amino acids. Trimming pared 1 base from V and 3 bases from J, leaving 8 bases between. CDR3 nucleotides: TGTGCCAGCAGCTTGAGGACACTCAATCAGCCCCAGCATTTT. Its protein is CASSLRTLNQPQHF.

The chain couples TRBV18 to TRBJ1-2; possibly TRBD1 for D (5 bases). V was cut by 5 bases and J by 3 bases, with 7 bases left in between. The CDR3 runs 12 residues. The germline V gene has CDR1 KGHSH and CDR2 LQKENI. This chain's CDR3 is CASSTGDYGYTF. The CDR3 bases are TGTGCCAGCTCAACGGGGGACTATGGCTACACCTTC.

The rearrangement joins TRBV5-5 to TRBJ2-7; 7 bases fit TRBD1. Trimming removed 6 bases from V and 2 bases from J; junction bases left unmatched: 5. This CDR3 is built from 13 residues. Germline V gene data show CDR1 as SGHKS and CDR2 as YYEKEE (reference sequence). In nucleotides, the CDR3 is TGTGCCAGCATGGGACAGACTCCCTACGAGCAGTACTTC. Its translation: CASMGQTPYEQYF.

The chain combines TRBV19 with TRBJ2-1, with 12 bases aligning to TRBD2. This CDR3 comprises 19 residues. Germline values: CDR1 LNHDA, CDR2 SQIVND (reference sequence). Unmatched junction bases numbered 8, after V lost 1 base and J lost 1 base. The CDR3 loop is CASSIGLAGGPLSYNEQFF. As DNA, the CDR3 is TGTGCCAGTAGTATAGGTCTAGCGGGAGGGCCTTTATCCTACAATGAGCAGTTCTTC.

The rearrangement joins TRBV30 to TRBJ1-2; 7 bases are a match to TRBD1. V shed 8 bases, J shed 4 bases, and the junction held 13 bases outside the gene matches. There are 14 residues in the CDR3. Germline-derived CDR1 and CDR2 are GTSNPN and SVGIG (reference sequence). CDR3 nucleotide sequence: TGTGCCGGGGAGGGGACAGCTTCTCTCTATGGCTACACCTTC. It translates to CAGEGTASLYGYTF. Based on the CDR3 plus reference TRBV30 and TRBJ1-2, the full variable domain is SQTIHQWPATLVQPVGSPLSLECTVEGTSNPNLYWYRQAAGRGLQLLFYSVGIGQISSEVPQNLSASRPQDRQFILSSKKLLLSDSGFYLCAGEGTASLYGYTFGSGTRLTVV.

The chain employs TRBV10-3 and TRBJ1-1, with 9 positions matching TRBD1. The CDR3 is 17 residues long. J lost 6 bases, V lost 4 bases, and 15 bases had no gene match. Germline V lookup: CDR1 ENHRY, CDR2 SYGVKD. CDR3 loop: CAISARGQGSSWAEAFF. The CDR3 DNA reads as TGTGCCATCAGTGCGAGAGGACAGGGGTCCTCTTGGGCTGAAGCTTTCTTT.

The chain employs TRBV9 and TRBJ1-4, with 11 bases matching TRBD1. J gave up 8 bases and V 0 bases, and 3 bases lay outside the gene matches. Per the germline V gene, CDR1 is SGDLS and CDR2 is YYNGEE. This CDR3 spans 15 amino acids. In DNA form, the CDR3 reads TGTGCCAGCAGCGTAGGGGGACAGGGGGAGGAAAAACTGTTTTTT. Translating gives CASSVGGQGEEKLFF.

Only one count was recorded for this clone. This CDR3 reads CATPFGQGSYEQYF. The CDR3 DNA reads TGTGCCACCCCCTTCGGGCAGGGATCCTACGAGCAGTACTTC. The chain couples TRBV6-5 to TRBJ2-7; D is perhaps TRBD1 (5 bases). Trimming pared 10 bases from V and 1 base from J, leaving 17 bases between. There are 14 residues in the CDR3. The germline V gene encodes CDR1 MNHEY and CDR2 SVGAGI.

The chain employs TRBV18 and TRBJ2-1; D may be TRBD1 (6 bases). Trimming removed 4 bases from V and 4 bases from J, with 8 bases in between. The CDR3 is 13 residues long. Germline values: CDR1 KGHSH, CDR2 LQKENI. CDR3 in DNA: TGTGCCAGCTCACGGGGACAATACAATGAGCAGTTCTTC. Its translation is CASSRGQYNEQFF.

This chain links TRBV13 with TRBJ2-3; 10 nucleotides align to TRBD2. The CDR3 spans 15 residues. V lost 4 bases to trimming and J lost 2 bases; unmatched junction nucleotides: 3. CDR1 and CDR2 from the germline V gene are PRHDT and FYEKMQ (reference sequence). The CDR3 loop is CASSSSGGSTDTQYF. CDR3 nucleotides: TGTGCCAGCAGCTCTAGCGGGGGATCCACAGATACGCAGTATTTT.

This clone was seen only once. This chain connects TRBV3-1 (or the pseudogene TRBV3-2) to TRBJ2-3; 9 bases are shared with TRBD2. The length of the CDR3 is 19 residues. V lost 3 bases, J lost 1 base, and 14 bases stayed unmatched. Per germline, CDR1 LGHDT and CDR2 YNNKEL (reference sequence). The CDR3 loop reads CASSHPRGAGGPGTDTQYF. CDR3 in DNA: TGTGCCAGCAGCCACCCCCGAGGGGCGGGAGGGCCGGGCACAGATACGCAGTATTTT.

This chain connects TRBV6-5 to TRBJ1-1, with 11 bases matching TRBD1. V lost 6 bases and J lost 10; bases outside the gene matches: 13. The V gene's germline CDR1 is MNHEY and CDR2 SVGAGI. The CDR3 sequence is 15 residues long. The DNA of the CDR3 is TGTGCCAGCAGCCAAGGCCTGAGGACAGGGGGCCGAGCTTTCTTT. The encoded protein is CASSQGLRTGGRAFF.

The chain links TRBV11-2 to TRBJ2-7; D not certain. Trimming took 7 bases from V and 1 from J, leaving 8 bases between them. The germline CDR1 and CDR2 sequences are SGHAT and FQNNGV. The CDR3 is made up of 12 amino acids. CDR3 coding DNA: TGTGCCAGCACCAGTAAGTCCTACGAGCAGTACTTC. Amino acids: CASTSKSYEQYF.

The chain combines TRBV2 with TRBJ2-5; 8 bases fit TRBD2. CDR1 SNHLY and CDR2 FYNNEI come from the germline V gene. This CDR3 comprises 16 residues. Trimming cost V 0 bases and J 0 bases; bases outside gene matches: 3. CDR3 in DNA: TGTGCCAGCAGTGAAGCAAGCGGGGGATACCAAGAGACCCAGTACTTC. It yields the protein CASSEASGGYQETQYF.

This rearrangement joins TRBV3-1 (or the pseudogene TRBV3-2) to TRBJ1-2, with no clear D. CDR3 length equals 13 residues. V shed 0 bases and J shed 8 bases, with 10 bases lying between them. Germline lookup yields CDR1 LGHDT and CDR2 YNNKEL (reference sequence). CDR3 nucleotide sequence: TGTGCCAGCAGCCAAGAGGAGGGCCGGGGCTACACCTTC. Residues: CASSQEEGRGYTF.

The chain links TRBV7-2 to TRBJ2-3; 11 bases map to TRBD2. Germline V gives CDR1 SGHTA, CDR2 FQGNSA. This CDR3 comprises 19 residues. Trimming removed 1 base from V and 2 bases from J; junction bases left unmatched: 11. CDR3 residues: CASSLDPPNSGGATDTQYF. CDR3 in DNA: TGTGCCAGCAGCTTAGACCCCCCCAATAGCGGGGGGGCCACAGATACGCAGTATTTT.

The chain combines TRBV29-1 with TRBJ2-7; 7 bases fit TRBD2. The germline V gene encodes CDR1 SQVTM and CDR2 ANQGSEA. The CDR3 is 13 amino acids. The junction had 8 bases not matched to a gene; V was cut back by 6 bases and J by 3 bases. The CDR3 loop reads CSVGIGGSYEQYF. Here the CDR3 DNA reads TGCAGCGTGGGTATTGGCGGGAGCTACGAGCAGTACTTC.

This clone was counted only a few times. In nucleotides, the CDR3 is TGTGCCAGTAAGCCGGGACTAGCGATGTCAGATACGCAGTATTTT. Protein product: CASKPGLAMSDTQYF. The V and J genes are TRBV19 and TRBJ2-3; 10 bases fit TRBD2. Germline V gene sequence: CDR1 LNHDA, CDR2 SQIVND (reference sequence). The CDR3 is made up of 15 amino acids. Trimming cost V 7 bases and J 4 bases; bases outside gene matches: 8.

This chain joins TRBV7-6 and TRBJ2-5; TRBD1 agrees at 7 bases. Germline V CDR1 and CDR2: SGHVS, FNYEAQ. The CDR3 totals 16 residues. The V segment lost 1 base and the J segment 2 bases; nucleotides outside the gene matches: 7. The CDR3, as DNA: TGTGCCAGCAGCTTAGGTGGACAGGTCGAACAAGAGACCCAGTACTTC. Encoded protein: CASSLGGQVEQETQYF.

The V call is TRBV12-5, the J call TRBJ2-1; TRBD2 aligns across 11 bases. V gave up 6 bases and J gave up 6 bases; unmatched junction bases: 7. The CDR3 consists of 15 residues. The germline gives CDR1 LGHNT, CDR2 FRNRAP. Here the CDR3 DNA reads TGTGCTAGTGGCCCACTAGCGGGGGCGGGCAATGAGCAGTTCTTC. Translated: CASGPLAGAGNEQFF.

This chain uses TRBV9 with TRBJ1-4; no definite D call. This CDR3 contains 14 residues. Trimming stripped 3 bases from V and 2 bases from J, with 8 bases between. Germline V lookup: CDR1 SGDLS, CDR2 YYNGEE. CDR3 sequence (DNA): TGTGCCAGCAGCGCCAGTATTACTAATGAAAAACTGTTTTTT. Translated, it gives CASSASITNEKLFF.

This clone is a singleton in its sample. The chain uses TRBV10-3 and TRBJ2-3; D might be TRBD1 (5 bases). The CDR3 is made up of 14 amino acids. V lost 10 bases and J 4 bases, leaving 18 bases between the germline ends. Germline V gene sequence: CDR1 ENHRY, CDR2 SYGVKD. The CDR3 coding sequence is TGTGCCACCGACCCAGGCCAGGGTGCAGATACGCAGTATTTT. It translates to CATDPGQGADTQYF.